The 11 T cell receptor beta chains in this list originate from one sample, sequenced in a study of T cell responses to AZD1222 COVID-19 vaccine (dated by TCRdb to the early 2020s). Library generation was performed with the immunoSEQ multiplex PCR assay. This immuneACCESS table, as held by TCRdb, lists in-frame sequences with V and J called but not all clones. Of the missing ones, under half trace to an unresolved V gene in checked studies; the others have no known cause. The sample yields fewer than 110,000 clones; about 85% were counted once. The ten largest clones represent approximately 4.8% of the sample. Reading the label with the study, this specimen's time point is: about 28 days (+/-7) after the second vaccine dose. The sequencing here drew on peripheral blood, taken 28 days after the second AZD1222 dose. These receptors came from an adult who received the AZD1222 COVID-19 vaccine.

This clone was recorded once. The V call is TRBV7-2, the J call TRBJ1-6; D might be TRBD1 (6 bases). This CDR3 spans 15 amino acids. The V end lost 4 bases, the J end lost 6 bases, and 13 bases lay between the germline ends. Germline V lookup: CDR1 SGHTA, CDR2 FQGNSA. The DNA of the CDR3 is TGTGCCAGCAGCTCCGCAGGGGCACGTAATTCACCCCTCCACTTT. Its protein is CASSSAGARNSPLHF.

The V and J genes are TRBV7-9 and TRBJ2-1; D perhaps matches TRBD2 (6 bases). V gave up 5 bases and J gave up 7 bases, with 12 bases separating them. This CDR3 is built from 13 residues. CDR1 SEHNR and CDR2 FQNEAQ come from the germline V gene (reference sequence). The CDR3 DNA follows: TGTGCCAGCAGCATACTGGAGGGAAATGAGCAGTTCTTC. Protein: CASSILEGNEQFF.

The rearrangement links TRBV7-6 to TRBJ2-7, with TRBD2 matching over 8 bases. Trimming at V came to 5 bases and at J to 2 bases, leaving 14 bases not matched to a gene. CDR3 length: 17 amino acids. Germline CDR1 reads SGHVS; CDR2 reads FNYEAQ. CDR3 sequence: CASSHSGGGGMAYEQYF. The DNA for the CDR3 is TGTGCCAGCAGCCATTCCGGGGGGGGAGGTATGGCCTACGAGCAGTACTTC.

The rearrangement links TRBV4-1 to TRBJ2-7; perhaps TRBD1 as D (6 bases). The CDR3 spans 15 residues. Between the trimmed V and J ends, which lost 0 bases and 3 bases, there was a span of 12 bases. Germline loops: CDR1 MGHRA, CDR2 YSYEKL. The CDR3 DNA reads as TGCGCCAGCAGCCAAGATATTTCGACAGGCTACGAGCAGTACTTC. This encodes CASSQDISTGYEQYF.

This clone has just one count. The CDR3 DNA reads TGTGCCAGCAGCCCCCTTCGTGTATACAATGAGCAGTTCTTC. Amino acids: CASSPLRVYNEQFF. The rearrangement links TRBV28 to TRBJ2-1; D is uncertain. The CDR3 loop spans 14 amino acids. Trimming stripped 6 bases from V and 4 bases from J, with 13 bases between. Germline loops: CDR1 MDHEN, CDR2 SYDVKM.

This rearrangement joins TRBV9 to TRBJ2-2; 8 bases line up with TRBD1. Germline values: CDR1 SGDLS, CDR2 YYNGEE. J gave up 3 bases and V 0 bases, and 1 base lay outside the gene matches. The CDR3 is made up of 15 amino acids. This CDR3 is CASSVDRGYTGELFF. The CDR3, as DNA: TGTGCCAGCAGCGTAGACAGGGGGTACACCGGGGAGCTGTTTTTT.

The chain employs TRBV5-1 and TRBJ2-2, with TRBD2 matching 7 bases. Germline loops: CDR1 SGHRS, CDR2 YFSETQ. V shed 4 bases and J 3 bases; nucleotides not matched to a gene: 9. This CDR3 spans 16 amino acids. CDR3 sequence: CASSPRGSGDTGELFF. The CDR3 DNA reads as TGCGCCAGCAGCCCTCGGGGGAGCGGGGACACCGGGGAGCTGTTTTTT.

This chain uses TRBV7-9 with TRBJ1-2; D unresolved. Germline values: CDR1 SEHNR, CDR2 FQNEAQ (reference sequence). Trimming cost V 1 base and J 8 bases, with 14 bases left between them. The CDR3 consists of 14 residues. CDR3 nucleotide sequence: TGTGCCAGCAGCTTAGGTGGTGACTTTCTAGGCTACACCTTC. Its protein product is CASSLGGDFLGYTF. The full variable domain, rest sourced from reference TRBV7-9 and TRBJ1-2, is DTGVSQNPRHKITKRGQNVTFRCDPISEHNRLYWYRQTLGQGPEFLTYFQNEAQLEKSRLLSDRFSAERPKGSFSTLEIQRTEQGDSAMYLCASSLGGDFLGYTFGSGTRLTVV.

The genes are TRBV6-1 and TRBJ2-2, with D tentatively TRBD1 or TRBD2 (5 bases each). This CDR3 region has 15 residues. V lost 3 bases to trimming and J lost 3 bases, with 11 bases between them. Germline loops: CDR1 MNHNS, CDR2 SASEGT. Written as DNA, the CDR3 is TGTGCCAGCAGTGAGGGGACCGCGGACACCGGGGAGCTGTTTTTT. Its translation is CASSEGTADTGELFF.

The chain has TRBV7-9 and TRBJ1-4; D is uncertain. CDR3 length equals 15 residues. Germline lookup yields CDR1 SEHNR and CDR2 FQNEAQ (reference sequence). Trimming removed 5 bases from V and 0 bases from J, with 10 bases in between. The CDR3 region has the DNA TGTGCCAGCAGCCGCCCCCCAGCAACTAATGAAAAACTGTTTTTT. As protein: CASSRPPATNEKLFF. The complete variable domain, with remaining parts taken from reference TRBV7-9 and TRBJ1-4, reads DTGVSQNPRHKITKRGQNVTFRCDPISEHNRLYWYRQTLGQGPEFLTYFQNEAQLEKSRLLSDRFSAERPKGSFSTLEIQRTEQGDSAMYLCASSRPPATNEKLFFGSGTQLSVL.

This chain links TRBV9 with TRBJ1-5, with 10 bases fitting TRBD1. Germline CDR1 SGDLS, CDR2 YYNGEE. The V and J ends lost 4 bases and 3 bases, in that order; junction bases with no gene match: 7. The CDR3 extends over 16 amino acids. CDR3 DNA: TGTGCCAGCAGCCCAGGGACAGGGGCGCTCAATCAGCCCCAGCATTTT. Translation: CASSPGTGALNQPQHF.